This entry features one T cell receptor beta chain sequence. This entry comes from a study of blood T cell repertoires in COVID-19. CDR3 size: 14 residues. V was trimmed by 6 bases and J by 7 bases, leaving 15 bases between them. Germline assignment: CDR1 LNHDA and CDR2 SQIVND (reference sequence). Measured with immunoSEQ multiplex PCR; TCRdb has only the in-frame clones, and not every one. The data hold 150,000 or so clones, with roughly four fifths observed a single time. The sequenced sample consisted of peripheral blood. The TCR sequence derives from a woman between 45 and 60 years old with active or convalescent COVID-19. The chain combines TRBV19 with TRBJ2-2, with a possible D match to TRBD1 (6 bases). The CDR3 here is CASRGLGAVGELFF. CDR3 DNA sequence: TGTGCCAGTAGGGGTTTGGGGGCCGTCGGGGAGCTGTTTTTT.